This T cell receptor (beta chain) was sequenced in a study of T cells after yellow fever vaccination. Background on the study: Preparation of fractions with low cell numbers was performed using SMART-Seq v4 Ultra Low Input. The study's findings and limits: Researchers report a weaker secondary response that nonetheless peaked faster, day 5 versus 15. At 95% to 97% for CD4 and 75% to 90% for CD8, most primary-vaccination clones showed up again after the booster. There was a possibility that FACS-sorted repertoires contained abundant clonotypes contaminating from the bulk population.

This clonotype was counted at least ten times. What it binds is not known. Germline V gives CDR1 MGHRA, CDR2 YSYEKL. This CDR3 contains 17 residues. Trimming removed 3 bases at V and 6 bases at J, with 22 bases between. TCRdb reanalysed the 5' RACE reads using MiXCR and keeps one entry per CDR3 protein. The top ten clones hold about 25% of a sample with over 300,000 distinct CDR3 sequences, approximately 3.8% of them seen once. V usage is TRBV4-1 and J usage is TRBJ2-3; D may be TRBD2 (7 bases). The input for sequencing was PBMCs, taken on the day of the yellow fever booster vaccination. The sequence was collected from a man aged 18-30 years who received the YFV17D yellow fever vaccine. This chain's CDR3 is CASSHAPRRGGDDTQYF. The CDR3 DNA reads as TGCGCCAGCAGCCACGCCCCAAGGAGAGGGGGGGACGATACGCAGTATTTT.